Reported below is one T cell receptor beta chain. Its antigen is unidentified. The CDR3 loop spans 14 amino acids. V was clipped by 5 bases and J by 2 bases, with 12 bases between them. Germline V gene lookup returns CDR1 SGHTA and CDR2 FQGTGA. Using immunoSEQ multiplex PCR, the repertoire was profiled, and TCRdb retains in-frame clones only, with some absent. The sample gives about 160,000 clones, roughly four fifths of which show up once; roughly 2% is in the top ten. These data come from a study of cytotoxic CD8 clonotypes in ibrutinib-treated CLL. About the study: Included were 10 to 12 relapsed/refractory and 15 treatment-naive patients, of whom fewer than 18 were IGHV unmutated. Average yields of approximately 260,000 productive templates and tens of thousands of productive rearrangements characterized the samples.

Study-level results: Before falling back toward baseline at progression, clonality had risen at the time of ibrutinib response.

The chain employs TRBV7-3 and TRBJ1-2; no firm D call. This specimen was PBMCs, taken after 12 months of ibrutinib treatment. This receptor was obtained from a human donor with chronic lymphocytic leukemia. In nucleotides, the CDR3 is TGTGCCAGCAGCCCATCGACGGGGAACTATGGCTACACCTTC. Translated: CASSPSTGNYGYTF.